This TCR beta chain originates from a study of blood T cell repertoires in COVID-19. Study background: Spain, Italy and the United States supplied samples that represented acute and convalescent COVID-19.

As processed by the authors: Cell counts per sample came from amplifying reference gene primers. Clones were sequenced by immunoSEQ multiplex PCR, and TCRdb holds only the in-frame ones, with some missing. The D gene and trimming were derived from the DNA, and the V and J assignments and clone size from that table. The data contain under 150,000 clones, approximately 90% of them singletons. This CDR3 contains 12 residues. The germline gives CDR1 SEHNR, CDR2 FQNEAQ (reference sequence). V was clipped by 0 bases and J by 11 bases, with 10 bases between them. The sample consisted of peripheral blood. This receptor was obtained from a human donor in a cohort sampled during active COVID-19. The chain carries TRBV7-9 and TRBJ2-5, with D hard to call. The CDR3 DNA is TGTGCCAGCAGCTTAGCGCGAGCCTCTCAGTACTTC. Amino acids: CASSLARASQYF.